The 31 T cell receptor beta chains reported below all come from one sample, sequenced in a study of circulating tumor DNA in untreated peripheral T-cell lymphoma. Clones were sequenced by immunoSEQ multiplex PCR, and TCRdb holds only the in-frame ones, with some missing. In the table there are 5,000 to 7,000 clones, about 66% of which are singletons. The sequenced sample was tumor tissue. Receptors originate from a human donor with peripheral T-cell lymphoma.

J is TRBJ1-4 and V is TRBV29-1; a possible D gene is TRBD1 (6 bases). Germline CDR1 is SQVTM and CDR2 is ANQGSEA. Trimming cost V 6 bases and J 8 bases, with 16 bases left between them. The CDR3 covers 13 residues. DNA for the CDR3: TGCAGCGTCACAGGGAACGCGGGGGAAAAACTGTTTTTT. It specifies CSVTGNAGEKLFF.

J is TRBJ2-3 and V is TRBV10-2, with TRBD2 matching 8 bases. Germline assignment: CDR1 WSHSY and CDR2 SAAADI. This CDR3 contains 16 residues. V lost 4 bases, J lost 0 bases, and 6 bases stayed unmatched. In nucleotides, the CDR3 is TGCGCCAGCAGTGCCGGTAGCGGGGTCAGCACAGATACGCAGTATTTT. Amino acids: CASSAGSGVSTDTQYF.

The chain couples TRBV29-1 to TRBJ1-2, with 11 bases identical to TRBD1. CDR1 is SQVTM, CDR2 ANQGSEA, per germline. Unmatched junction bases numbered 8, after V lost 6 bases and J lost 5 bases. The CDR3 sequence is 14 residues long. CDR3 sequence (DNA): TGCAGCGTCGAGGCGGGACAGGGGGTTTATGGCTACACCTTC. Translating gives CSVEAGQGVYGYTF.

The chain couples TRBV22-1 to TRBJ2-7; the D call TRBD2 from the table was never checked on the DNA. TRBV22-1 constitutes a pseudogene. This CDR3 comprises 13 residues. The CDR3 DNA reads as TGTGCCAGCAGTGGGACTACCTTTGGAGAGCAGTACTTC. Protein product: CASSGTTFGEQYF.

The chain couples TRBV18 to TRBJ2-1; 9 nucleotides line up with TRBD2. Germline V gene data show CDR1 as KGHSH and CDR2 as LQKENI. With V trimmed by 4 bases and J by 0 bases, 10 bases remained unmatched. This CDR3 contains 18 residues. The CDR3 region has the DNA TGTGCCAGCTCACGCGAGACTAGCGGCCCGAGCTCCTACAATGAGCAGTTCTTC. Translated, it gives CASSRETSGPSSYNEQFF.

The chain recombines TRBV23-1 with TRBJ2-2; D gene unclear. TRBV23-1 is known as an ORF, though its function is uncertain. The CDR3 loop spans 18 amino acids. Between the trimmed V and J ends, which lost 3 bases and 0 bases, there was a span of 17 bases. CDR3 protein: CASSQIAKENANTGELFF. The CDR3 nucleotides read TGCGCCAGCAGTCAGATAGCCAAAGAAAACGCGAACACCGGGGAGCTGTTTTTT.

J is TRBJ2-4 and V is TRBV29-1; 10 bases fit TRBD1. Per the germline V gene, CDR1 is SQVTM and CDR2 is ANQGSEA. The CDR3 contains 14 residues. V lost 8 bases, J lost 7 bases, and 11 bases stayed unmatched. The CDR3 coding sequence is TGCAGCCACTCCGGGACAGGGGCTTCCAACATTCAGTACTTC. Translated, it gives CSHSGTGASNIQYF.

The CDR3 nucleotides read TGTGCCAGCAGCCCAATAGCTGGTCCTACAGATACGCAGTATTTT. Translation gives CASSPIAGPTDTQYF. The chain employs TRBV7-8 and TRBJ2-3; D is uncertain. This CDR3 spans 15 amino acids. The germline V gene encodes CDR1 SGHVS and CDR2 FQNEAQ. Trimming removed 5 bases from V and 3 bases from J, with 15 bases in between.

V is TRBV6-8 and J is TRBJ2-7, with 9 bases fitting TRBD2. The CDR3 extends over 15 amino acids. V shed 5 bases and J 1 base; nucleotides not matched to a gene: 6. Germline assignment: CDR1 MNHGY and CDR2 SAAAGT. The CDR3 DNA reads TGTGCCAGCAGTGTTCGCGGGAGGGGGTCCTACGAGCAGTACTTC. Protein: CASSVRGRGSYEQYF.

The genes are TRBV27 and TRBJ2-3; 12 nucleotides line up with TRBD2. Losses at the gene ends were 0 bases for V and 2 bases for J; bases not matched to a gene: 21. This CDR3 comprises 23 residues. The germline V gene encodes CDR1 MNHEY and CDR2 SMNVEV (reference sequence). The CDR3 loop reads CASSLSLNSYPGTSGWDTDTQYF. The DNA for the CDR3 is TGTGCCAGCAGTTTATCTCTAAACTCCTACCCCGGGACTAGCGGGTGGGACACAGATACGCAGTATTTT.

The rearrangement links TRBV7-7 to TRBJ1-5; D is unclear. Trimming took off 5 bases at V and 6 bases at J, with 14 bases between the two ends. Germline CDR1 is SSHAT and CDR2 is FNYEAQ (reference sequence). The CDR3 is made up of 14 amino acids. CDR3 sequence reads: CASSQASGGQPQHF. CDR3 in DNA: TGTGCCAGCAGCCAGGCTTCTGGTGGTCAGCCCCAGCATTTT.

This clone was observed a few times. V is TRBV19 and J is TRBJ2-5, with 7 bases fitting TRBD1. Germline-derived CDR1 and CDR2 are LNHDA and SQIVND (reference sequence). V lost 6 bases and J lost 4; bases outside the gene matches: 14. The CDR3 consists of 16 residues. The CDR3 here is CASRRTGGPNTETQYF. The CDR3 DNA sequence: TGTGCCAGTAGGCGGACAGGAGGCCCCAATACAGAGACCCAGTACTTC.

This chain joins TRBV6-8 and TRBJ1-2; D possibly corresponds to TRBD1 (5 bases). Germline V gives CDR1 MNHGY, CDR2 SAAAGT. This CDR3 spans 12 amino acids. V was shortened by 8 bases and J by 7 bases, with 14 bases between the two germline ends. In DNA form, the CDR3 reads TGTGCCAGCCGGGGACGGGGATCTGGCTACACCTTC. It translates to CASRGRGSGYTF.

This rearrangement joins TRBV19 to TRBJ2-3; TRBD1 matches at 7 bases. J was trimmed by 4 bases and V by 5 bases; bases with no gene match: 6. The CDR3 extends over 14 amino acids. CDR1 is LNHDA, CDR2 SQIVND, per germline (reference sequence). The CDR3 here is CASSPRTGSDTQYF. CDR3 sequence (DNA): TGTGCCAGTAGTCCCCGGACAGGATCAGATACGCAGTATTTT.

This clone is deemed medium-sized. V and J are TRBV29-1 and TRBJ1-1; D gene ambiguous. The V gene's germline CDR1 is SQVTM and CDR2 ANQGSEA. The CDR3 has 13 amino acids. V lost 4 bases to trimming and J lost 0 bases, with 9 bases between them. DNA for the CDR3: TGCAGCGTTGTTCCGCCACTGAACACTGAAGCTTTCTTT. Its protein is CSVVPPLNTEAFF.

The chain is built from TRBV23-1 and TRBJ1-4, with D unresolved. TRBV23-1 is marked as an open reading frame, function uncertain. There are 13 residues in the CDR3. The V end was cut by 9 bases, the J end by 0 bases, with 8 bases between. The CDR3 coding sequence is TGCGCCAGGAGCGGACCAACTAATGAAAAACTGTTTTTT. This sequence encodes CARSGPTNEKLFF.

This clone has a handful of counts. Other DNA sequences in this specimen translate into the identical CDR3. The chain joins TRBV6-8 to TRBJ1-5; D gene uncertain. The CDR3 totals 15 residues. V dropped 5 bases and J dropped 6 bases, with 17 bases sitting between them. The V gene's germline CDR1 is MNHGY and CDR2 SAAAGT. This CDR3 is CASSDSHWASQPQHF. CDR3 coding DNA: TGTGCCAGCAGTGATTCCCATTGGGCGAGTCAGCCCCAGCATTTT.

The chain uses TRBV5-1 and TRBJ2-1, with D possibly being TRBD2 (5 bases). CDR1 is SGHRS, CDR2 YFSETQ, per germline. V was pared by 4 bases and J by 5 bases, with 16 bases between. The CDR3 contains 15 residues. The CDR3 is CASSPEGRPHNEQFF. The CDR3 region has the DNA TGCGCCAGCAGCCCTGAGGGTAGACCCCACAATGAGCAGTTCTTC.

This clone was detected only a few times. The chain employs TRBV29-1 and TRBJ2-3; D perhaps matches TRBD2 (5 bases). Trimming removed 4 bases at V and 8 bases at J, with 16 bases between. This CDR3 contains 13 residues. Germline CDR1 reads SQVTM; CDR2 reads ANQGSEA. Written as DNA, the CDR3 is TGCAGCGTTGTCGGTGGGAGCGAAGGTACGCAGTATTTT. Translation gives CSVVGGSEGTQYF.

A single count supports this clone. The chain links TRBV28 to TRBJ2-2; 7 bases match TRBD1. Germline V CDR1 and CDR2: MDHEN, SYDVKM. V gave up 10 bases and J gave up 5 bases; unmatched junction bases: 10. There are 14 residues in the CDR3. This CDR3 reads CATLPGQRTGELFF. Written as DNA, the CDR3 is TGTGCCACCCTTCCGGGACAGAGGACCGGGGAGCTGTTTTTT.

V and J are TRBV11-3 and TRBJ2-2; 10 bases fit TRBD1. The germline V gene encodes CDR1 SGHNT and CDR2 YENEEA. Trimming cost V 5 bases and J 6 bases; bases outside gene matches: 6. The CDR3 length is 15 residues. The CDR3 sequence: CASSGGTGEAGELFF. CDR3 nucleotide sequence: TGTGCCAGCAGCGGGGGGACAGGGGAAGCCGGGGAGCTGTTTTTT.

This clone was counted between two and nine times. The J gene is TRBJ2-5, the V gene TRBV19; 8 bases match TRBD1. CDR1 and CDR2 from the germline V gene are LNHDA and SQIVND (reference sequence). The CDR3 covers 16 residues. V shed 5 bases, J shed 2 bases, and the junction held 10 bases outside the gene matches. The CDR3 loop reads CASSRGGQGFQETQYF. CDR3 sequence (DNA): TGTGCCAGTAGTCGGGGCGGACAGGGCTTTCAAGAGACCCAGTACTTC.

The gene calls are TRBV5-1 and TRBJ1-5; maybe TRBD1 (5 bases). The germline V gene encodes CDR1 SGHRS and CDR2 YFSETQ. Trimming shortened V by 1 base and J by 4 bases, and 9 bases separated the two germline ends. The CDR3 covers 14 residues. CDR3 loop: CASSLSAGNQPQHF. The DNA for the CDR3 is TGCGCCAGCAGCTTGTCGGCAGGGAATCAGCCCCAGCATTTT.

The V gene is TRBV19, the J gene TRBJ2-3; D possibly corresponds to TRBD2 (5 bases). This CDR3 comprises 16 residues. Trimming removed 5 bases from V and 5 bases from J, with 20 bases in between. CDR1 and CDR2 (germline): LNHDA, SQIVND (reference sequence). The CDR3 reads CASSPSQSRRIDTQYF. CDR3 nucleotide sequence: TGTGCCAGTAGTCCCTCGCAGTCTAGGAGGATAGATACGCAGTATTTT.

The chain has TRBV1 and TRBJ1-2. TRBV1 is termed a pseudogene. The CDR3 has 14 amino acids. CDR3 DNA: TGCGCCAGCAGCCAAGTTCATTTCGACTATGGCTACACCTTC. This translates into CASSQVHFDYGYTF.

J is TRBJ2-4 and V is TRBV5-1; 11 nucleotides match TRBD2. V was pared by 0 bases and J by 4 bases, with 6 bases of the junction left unmatched. The CDR3 has 17 residues. Germline values: CDR1 SGHRS, CDR2 YFSETQ. The CDR3 sequence: CASSLASLAGGKNIQYF. For the CDR3, the DNA is TGCGCCAGCAGCTTGGCCAGCCTAGCGGGGGGAAAAAACATTCAGTACTTC.

This chain uses TRBV2 with TRBJ2-1; D may be TRBD1 (6 bases). V was pared by 7 bases and J by 4 bases, with 11 bases between. This CDR3 contains 13 residues. Germline lookup yields CDR1 SNHLY and CDR2 FYNNEI. This CDR3 reads CASTTGPYNEQFF. The CDR3 DNA follows: TGTGCCAGCACGACAGGACCTTACAATGAGCAGTTCTTC.

The sample holds one count of this clone. The junction departs from the called germline gene at one end, perhaps through a read error. The V gene is TRBV19, the J gene TRBJ2-2; the match to TRBD2 covers 7 bases. Germline lookup yields CDR1 LNHDA and CDR2 SQIVND (reference sequence). There are 16 residues in the CDR3. The CDR3 region has the DNA TGTGCCAGTACCCCACTAGCGAGCGCGAATACCGGGGAGCTGTTTTTT. This codes for CASTPLASANTGELFF. Complete variable domain (other parts from reference TRBV19 and TRBJ2-2): DGGITQSPKYLFRKEGQNVTLSCEQNLNHDAMYWYRQDPGQGLRLIYYSQIVNDFQKGDIAEGYSVSREKKESFPLTVTSAQKNPTAFYLCASTPLASANTGELFFGEGSRLTVL.

This clone was detected only a few times. The rearrangement uses TRBV15 and TRBJ2-3; TRBD2 agrees at 11 bases. The CDR3 totals 16 residues. The ends lost 0 bases at V and 6 bases at J; junction bases unmatched: 5. CDR1 and CDR2 (germline): LNHNV, YYDKDF (reference sequence). The CDR3 is CATSRELAGGWDTQYF. Here the CDR3 DNA reads TGTGCCACCAGCAGAGAATTAGCGGGAGGGTGGGATACGCAGTATTTT.

The J gene is TRBJ2-2, the V gene TRBV6-8, with 8 bases matching TRBD1. Trimming cost V 5 bases and J 4 bases; bases outside gene matches: 6. The V gene's germline CDR1 is MNHGY and CDR2 SAAAGT. The CDR3 has 15 amino acids. The DNA for the CDR3 is TGTGCCAGCAGTCCCAGGGGGCTTGTCACCGGGGAGCTGTTTTTT. Residues: CASSPRGLVTGELFF.

CDR3 DNA sequence: TGTGCCAGCAGTCCGACAGGGATTGGAAACACCATATATTTT. This codes for CASSPTGIGNTIYF. This chain connects TRBV28 to TRBJ1-3; 7 bases are shared with TRBD1. Per the germline V gene, CDR1 is MDHEN and CDR2 is SYDVKM. The length of the CDR3 is 14 residues. V dropped 5 bases and J dropped 3; count of bases not matched to a gene: 4. The full variable domain, with the rest looked up from reference TRBV28 and TRBJ1-3, is DVKVTQSSRYLVKRTGEKVFLECVQDMDHENMFWYRQDPGLGLRLIYFSYDVKMKEKGDIPEGYSVSREKKERFSLILESASTNQTSMYLCASSPTGIGNTIYFGEGSWLTVV.